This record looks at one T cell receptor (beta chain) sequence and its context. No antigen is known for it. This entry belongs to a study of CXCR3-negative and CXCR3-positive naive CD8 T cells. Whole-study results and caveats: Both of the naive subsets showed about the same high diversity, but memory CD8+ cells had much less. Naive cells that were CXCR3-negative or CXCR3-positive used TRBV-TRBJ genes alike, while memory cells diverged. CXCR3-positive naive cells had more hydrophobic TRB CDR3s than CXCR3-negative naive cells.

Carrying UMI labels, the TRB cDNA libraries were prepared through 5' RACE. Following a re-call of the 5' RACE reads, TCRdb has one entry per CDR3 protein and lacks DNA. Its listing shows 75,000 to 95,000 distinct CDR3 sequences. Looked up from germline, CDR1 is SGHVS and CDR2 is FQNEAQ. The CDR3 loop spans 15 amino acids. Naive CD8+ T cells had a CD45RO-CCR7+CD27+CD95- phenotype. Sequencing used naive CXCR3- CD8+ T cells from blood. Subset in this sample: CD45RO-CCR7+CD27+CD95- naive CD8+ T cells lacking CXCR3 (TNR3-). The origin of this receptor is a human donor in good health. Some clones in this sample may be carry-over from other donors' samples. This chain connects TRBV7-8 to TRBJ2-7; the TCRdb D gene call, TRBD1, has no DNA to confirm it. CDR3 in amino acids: CASSVAVPGDYEQYF.